Shown below are 18 T cell receptor beta chains from a single sample sequenced in a study of early T cells in non-severe SARS-CoV-2 infection. MiXCR, applied by TCRdb to the 5' RACE reads, yields one record per CDR3 protein. Here the sample spans 30,000 to 40,000 distinct CDR3 sequences, less than 7% being singletons. The sample comprised whole blood. These receptors originate from an adult who was a healthcare worker with PCR-confirmed SARS-CoV-2 infection or an uninfected control (not recorded which).

This clonotype was picked up many times. The V and J genes are TRBV5-6 and TRBJ2-5; D is unclear. The CDR3 contains 14 residues. The V gene lost 1 base and the J gene lost 5 bases, with 12 bases spanning the gap. CDR1 is SGHDT, CDR2 YYEEEE, per germline. The CDR3 loop is CASSLRAGRETQYF. The CDR3 DNA reads as TGTGCCAGCAGCTTGCGGGCTGGGCGGGAGACCCAGTACTTC.

This clonotype is large (0.1 to 1%) within its sample. This chain uses TRBV30 with TRBJ2-1, with 9 bases aligning to TRBD1. J gave up 10 bases and V 5 bases, and 12 bases lay outside the gene matches. Germline V CDR1 and CDR2: GTSNPN, SVGIG (reference sequence). The CDR3 is 14 residues long. The CDR3 reads CAWELGQGISEQFF. CDR3 nucleotide sequence: TGTGCCTGGGAATTGGGACAGGGAATTAGCGAGCAGTTCTTC. Based on the CDR3 plus reference TRBV30 and TRBJ2-1, the full variable domain is SQTIHQWPATLVQPVGSPLSLECTVEGTSNPNLYWYRQAAGRGLQLLFYSVGIGQISSEVPQNLSASRPQDRQFILSSKKLLLSDSGFYLCAWELGQGISEQFFGPGTRLTVL.

This clonotype showed up many times. V and J are TRBV4-2 and TRBJ1-4, with 8 bases fitting TRBD1. The CDR3 is 17 amino acids. Germline V gives CDR1 LGHNA, CDR2 YNFKEQ. V lost 0 bases and J lost 11; bases outside the gene matches: 14. The chain's CDR3 is CASSQDLKRDRPPKLFF. As DNA, the CDR3 is TGTGCCAGCAGCCAAGACTTAAAAAGGGACAGGCCACCCAAACTGTTTTTT.

This clonotype appeared many times. The CDR3 here is CSARDPLNYGYTF. The CDR3 DNA sequence: TGCAGTGCTAGAGATCCGTTGAACTATGGCTACACCTTC. The V gene is TRBV20-1, the J gene TRBJ1-2; D not certain. Per the germline V gene, CDR1 is DFQATT and CDR2 is SNEGSKA (reference sequence). V shed 0 bases and J shed 2 bases, with 7 bases lying between them. There are 13 residues in the CDR3.

The chain joins TRBV18 to TRBJ2-1; no firm D call. V dropped 3 bases and J dropped 9 bases, with 12 bases sitting between them. Germline V gene sequence: CDR1 KGHSH, CDR2 LQKENI. This CDR3 has 13 amino acids. The CDR3 loop is CASSPGLGPEQFF. CDR3 nucleotides: TGTGCCAGCTCACCCGGGTTAGGGCCTGAGCAGTTCTTC.

In its sample, this clonotype was seen many times. The chain links TRBV5-1 to TRBJ2-2; tentative D call: TRBD2 (6 bases). V shed 0 bases and J shed 1 base, with 10 bases lying between them. The germline V gene encodes CDR1 SGHRS and CDR2 YFSETQ. The CDR3 length is 16 residues. CDR3 bases: TGCGCCAGCAGCTTGGTTCCTAGCGAGAACACCGGGGAGCTGTTTTTT. It yields the protein CASSLVPSENTGELFF.

This clonotype was found many times. The chain combines TRBV28 with TRBJ2-1, with D unclear. Trimming cost V 5 bases and J 9 bases, with 11 bases left between them. The CDR3 is 12 residues long. Germline V gene lookup returns CDR1 MDHEN and CDR2 SYDVKM. The DNA for the CDR3 is TGTGCCAGCAGTCTCAGGCGCGTTGAGCAGTTCTTC. It encodes CASSLRRVEQFF.

The table lists this clonotype with a few counts. The genes are TRBV7-2 and TRBJ2-3; 9 bases fit TRBD1. The trim removed 2 bases at V and 3 bases at J, leaving 6 bases unmatched. From germline, CDR1 is SGHTA and CDR2 FQGNSA. This CDR3 is 16 amino acids long. In DNA form, the CDR3 reads TGTGCCAGCAGCTTAATGGGCGGACAGGGGACAGATACGCAGTATTTT. Translated, it gives CASSLMGGQGTDTQYF. Full variable domain (missing parts from reference TRBV7-2 and TRBJ2-3): GAGVSQSPSNKVTEKGKDVELRCDPISGHTALYWYRQSLGQGLEFLIYFQGNSAPDKSGLPSDRFSAERTGGSVSTLTIQRTQQEDSAVYLCASSLMGGQGTDTQYFGPGTRLTVL.

This clonotype appeared a few times. CDR3 sequence (DNA): TGTGCCAGCTCGCACCCCGGGGCCTACGAGCAGTACTTC. This codes for CASSHPGAYEQYF. This chain links TRBV18 with TRBJ2-7, with TRBD2 as a possible D gene (5 bases). The germline gives CDR1 KGHSH, CDR2 LQKENI. The CDR3 is 13 residues long. The V end was cut by 6 bases, the J end by 2 bases, with 11 bases between.

This clonotype was picked up many times. The chain is built from TRBV7-2 and TRBJ1-5; 8 nucleotides line up with TRBD1. Germline V CDR1 and CDR2: SGHTA, FQGNSA. The CDR3 contains 14 residues. After removal of 7 bases from V and 5 bases from J, the junction contained 7 bases not matched to a gene. CDR3 loop: CASTSGQGDQPQHF. The CDR3 DNA follows: TGTGCCAGCACCTCTGGACAGGGAGATCAGCCCCAGCATTTT. The whole variable domain, filled in from reference TRBV7-2 and TRBJ1-5, reads GAGVSQSPSNKVTEKGKDVELRCDPISGHTALYWYRQSLGQGLEFLIYFQGNSAPDKSGLPSDRFSAERTGGSVSTLTIQRTQQEDSAVYLCASTSGQGDQPQHFGDGTRLSIL.

This clonotype was counted many times. This sequence joins TRBV29-1 and TRBJ1-6, with 7 bases fitting TRBD1. Germline-derived CDR1 and CDR2 are SQVTM and ANQGSEA. Trimming removed 6 bases from V and 7 bases from J; junction bases left unmatched: 9. This CDR3 has 14 residues. CDR3 sequence reads: CSVQAGGENSPLHF. CDR3 bases: TGCAGCGTACAAGCAGGGGGAGAGAATTCACCCCTCCACTTT. The whole variable domain, remainder taken from reference TRBV29-1 and TRBJ1-6, is SAVISQKPSRDICQRGTSLTIQCQVDSQVTMMFWYRQQPGQSLTLIATANQGSEATYESGFVIDKFPISRPNLTFSTLTVSNMSPEDSSIYLCSVQAGGENSPLHFGNGTRLTVT.

This clonotype was seen many times. V is TRBV5-1 and J is TRBJ2-5; 7 positions agree with TRBD1. Looked up from germline, CDR1 is SGHRS and CDR2 is YFSETQ. The CDR3 is made up of 13 amino acids. Germline trimming cut 4 bases from V and 6 bases from J; bases unmatched to any gene: 6. The chain's CDR3 is CASSPGTAKTQYF. CDR3 coding DNA: TGCGCCAGCAGCCCCGGGACAGCAAAGACCCAGTACTTC.

This clonotype was counted at least ten times. V and J are TRBV20-1 and TRBJ2-1; 7 nucleotides agree with TRBD2. Germline assignment: CDR1 DFQATT and CDR2 SNEGSKA (reference sequence). The junction had 11 bases not matched to a gene; V was cut back by 2 bases and J by 7 bases. The CDR3 is 15 residues long. The CDR3, as DNA: TGCAGTGCTAGATCAACGGCGGGAGTGGGTAATGAGCAGTTCTTC. Translated, it gives CSARSTAGVGNEQFF.

This clonotype was recorded at least ten times. The chain has TRBV24-1 and TRBJ2-1, with D possibly called TRBD1 or TRBD2 (6 bases each). There are 15 residues in the CDR3. Germline-derived CDR1 and CDR2 are KGHDR and SFDVKD. Trimming removed 3 bases at V and 7 bases at J, with 15 bases between. As DNA, the CDR3 is TGTGCCACCAGTGATGCCCGGGGGCCGGGGAATGAGCAGTTCTTC. Translating gives CATSDARGPGNEQFF.

This clonotype was detected ten times or more. The rearrangement links TRBV20-1 to TRBJ1-2, with D unresolved. Germline V lookup: CDR1 DFQATT, CDR2 SNEGSKA (reference sequence). The V end was cut by 1 base, the J end by 4 bases, with 22 bases between. The CDR3 contains 17 residues. The CDR3 protein is CSARVRGNPRLLYGYTF. CDR3 nucleotides: TGCAGTGCTAGAGTAAGAGGGAACCCTAGGTTGCTCTATGGCTACACCTTC.

In its sample, this clonotype was seen a few times. The rearrangement joins TRBV15 to TRBJ1-3; 8 bases align to TRBD1. Per the germline V gene, CDR1 is LNHNV and CDR2 is YYDKDF (reference sequence). CDR3 length: 16 residues. With V trimmed by 3 bases and J by 3 bases, 7 bases remained unmatched. The CDR3 region has the DNA TGTGCCACCAGCAGCCAGACAGGGGCAGGTGGAAACACCATATATTTT. It is translated as CATSSQTGAGGNTIYF.

The chain joins TRBV7-9 to TRBJ2-7, with 7 bases lining up with TRBD2. J lost 3 bases, V lost 3 bases, and 8 bases had no gene match. Germline CDR1 reads SEHNR; CDR2 reads FQNEAQ (reference sequence). This CDR3 region has 15 residues. The CDR3 DNA follows: TGTGCCAGCAGCTTGAAGGCTAGCGGACTCTACGAGCAGTACTTC. Residues: CASSLKASGLYEQYF.

The table lists this clonotype with a few counts. The chain recombines TRBV10-3 with TRBJ2-7; D remains ambiguous. CDR1 ENHRY and CDR2 SYGVKD come from the germline V gene. V shed 6 bases and J shed 0 bases, with 6 bases lying between them. The CDR3 is 12 amino acids. The CDR3 is CAISPSSYEQYF. The CDR3 coding sequence is TGTGCCATCAGCCCGAGCTCCTACGAGCAGTACTTC.